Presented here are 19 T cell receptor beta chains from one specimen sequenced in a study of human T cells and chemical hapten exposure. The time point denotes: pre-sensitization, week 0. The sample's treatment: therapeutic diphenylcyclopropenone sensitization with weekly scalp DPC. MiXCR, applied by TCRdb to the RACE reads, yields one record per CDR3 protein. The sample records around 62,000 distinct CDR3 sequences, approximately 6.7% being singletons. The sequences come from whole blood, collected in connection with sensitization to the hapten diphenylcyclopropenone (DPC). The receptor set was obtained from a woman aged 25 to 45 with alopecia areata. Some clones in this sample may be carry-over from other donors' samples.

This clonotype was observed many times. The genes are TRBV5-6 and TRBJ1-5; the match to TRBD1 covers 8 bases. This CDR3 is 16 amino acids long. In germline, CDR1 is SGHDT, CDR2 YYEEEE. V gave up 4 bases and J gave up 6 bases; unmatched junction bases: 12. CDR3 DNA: TGTGCCAGCAGCAGAGACAGGGGCGACCCCGCTCAGCCCCAGCATTTT. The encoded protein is CASSRDRGDPAQPQHF. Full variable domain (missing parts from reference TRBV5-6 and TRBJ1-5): DAGVTQSPTHLIKTRGQQVTLRCSPKSGHDTVSWYQQALGQGPQFIFQYYEEEERQRGNFPDRFSGHQFPNYSSELNVNALLLGDSALYLCASSRDRGDPAQPQHFGDGTRLSIL.

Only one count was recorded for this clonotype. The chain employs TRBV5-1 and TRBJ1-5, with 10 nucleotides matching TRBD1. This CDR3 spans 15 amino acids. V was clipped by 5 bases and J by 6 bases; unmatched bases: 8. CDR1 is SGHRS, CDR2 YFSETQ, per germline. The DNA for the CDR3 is TGCGCCAGCAGATCCGGGACAGGGGTGGGTCAGCCCCAGCATTTT. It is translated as CASRSGTGVGQPQHF.

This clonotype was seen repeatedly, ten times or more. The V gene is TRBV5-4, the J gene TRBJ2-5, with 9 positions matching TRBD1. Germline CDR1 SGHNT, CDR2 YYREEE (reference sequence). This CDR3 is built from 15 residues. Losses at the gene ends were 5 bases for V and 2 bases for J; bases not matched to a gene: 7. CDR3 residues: CASRAGTGRQETQYF. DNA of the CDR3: TGTGCCAGCAGAGCCGGGACAGGGAGACAAGAGACCCAGTACTTC.

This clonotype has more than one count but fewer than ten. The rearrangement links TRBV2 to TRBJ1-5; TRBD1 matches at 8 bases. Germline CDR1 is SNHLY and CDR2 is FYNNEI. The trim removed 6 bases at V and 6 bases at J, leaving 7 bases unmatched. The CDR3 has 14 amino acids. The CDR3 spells CASSKDRGGQPQHF. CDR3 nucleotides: TGTGCCAGCAGCAAAGACAGGGGCGGTCAGCCCCAGCATTTT.

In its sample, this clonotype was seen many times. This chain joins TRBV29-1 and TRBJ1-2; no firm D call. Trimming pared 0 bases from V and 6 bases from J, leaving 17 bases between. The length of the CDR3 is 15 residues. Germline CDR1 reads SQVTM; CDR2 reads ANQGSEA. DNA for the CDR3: TGCAGCGTTGAAGATCCCCAGGATGTAATTGATGGCTACACCTTC. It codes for CSVEDPQDVIDGYTF.

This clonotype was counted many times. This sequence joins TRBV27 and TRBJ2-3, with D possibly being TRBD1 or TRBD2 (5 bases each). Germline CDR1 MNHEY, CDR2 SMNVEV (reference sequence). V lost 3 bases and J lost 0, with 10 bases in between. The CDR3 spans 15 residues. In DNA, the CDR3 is TGTGCCAGCAGTTTTGGGGGTTCTAGCACAGATACGCAGTATTTT. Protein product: CASSFGGSSTDTQYF.

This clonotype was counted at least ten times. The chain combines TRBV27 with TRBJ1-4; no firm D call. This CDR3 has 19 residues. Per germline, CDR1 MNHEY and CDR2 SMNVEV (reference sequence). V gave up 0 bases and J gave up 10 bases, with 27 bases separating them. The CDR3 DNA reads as TGTGCCAGCAGTTTATCGGTTCTCGGAGGGAGGCATTCGGAAATAAAACTGTTTTTT. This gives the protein CASSLSVLGGRHSEIKLFF.

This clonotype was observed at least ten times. The CDR3 reads CASSLHSGGAVNEQFF. CDR3 bases: TGTGCCAGCAGTCTCCATAGCGGGGGGGCAGTTAATGAGCAGTTCTTC. V is TRBV3-1 and J is TRBJ2-1; 11 bases fit TRBD2. The J segment lost 7 bases and the V segment lost 6 bases, leaving 11 bases of the junction unmatched. The germline gives CDR1 LGHDT, CDR2 YNNKEL (reference sequence). This CDR3 is 16 amino acids long.

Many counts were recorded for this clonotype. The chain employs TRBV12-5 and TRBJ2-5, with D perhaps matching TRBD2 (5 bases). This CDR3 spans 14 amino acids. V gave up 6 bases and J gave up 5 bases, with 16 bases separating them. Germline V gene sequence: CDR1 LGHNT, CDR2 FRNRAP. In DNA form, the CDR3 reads TGTGCTAGTGGCCCCGTGGGAGCGGAGGAGACCCAGTACTTC. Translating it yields CASGPVGAEETQYF.

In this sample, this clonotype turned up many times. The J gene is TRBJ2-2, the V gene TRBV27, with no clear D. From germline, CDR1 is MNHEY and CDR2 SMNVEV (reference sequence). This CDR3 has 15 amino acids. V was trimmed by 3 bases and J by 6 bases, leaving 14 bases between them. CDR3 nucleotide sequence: TGTGCCAGCAGTTTGTCTCTGGGGTCGGCCGGGGAGCTGTTTTTT. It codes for CASSLSLGSAGELFF.

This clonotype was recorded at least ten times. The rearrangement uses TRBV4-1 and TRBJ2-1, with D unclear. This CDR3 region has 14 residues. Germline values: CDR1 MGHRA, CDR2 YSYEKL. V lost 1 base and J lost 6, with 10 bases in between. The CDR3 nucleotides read TGCGCCAGCAGCCAAGGGCCTAACTCCAATGAGCAGTTCTTC. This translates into CASSQGPNSNEQFF.

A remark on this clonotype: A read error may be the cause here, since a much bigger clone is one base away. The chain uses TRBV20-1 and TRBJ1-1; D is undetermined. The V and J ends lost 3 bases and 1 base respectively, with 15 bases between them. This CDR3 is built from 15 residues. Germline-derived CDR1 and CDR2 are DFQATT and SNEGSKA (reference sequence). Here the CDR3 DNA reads TGCAGTGCTAGGTCCGGTCGCTATGGGAACACTGAAGCTTTCTTT. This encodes CSARSGRYGNTEAFF.

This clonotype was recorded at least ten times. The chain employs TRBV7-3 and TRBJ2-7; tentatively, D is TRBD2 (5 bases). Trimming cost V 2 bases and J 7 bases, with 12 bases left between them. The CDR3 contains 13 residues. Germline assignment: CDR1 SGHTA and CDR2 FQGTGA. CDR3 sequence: CASSLEGLGEQYF. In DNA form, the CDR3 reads TGTGCCAGCAGCTTAGAGGGTTTGGGGGAGCAGTACTTC. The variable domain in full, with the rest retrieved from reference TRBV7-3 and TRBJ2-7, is GAGVSQTPSNKVTEKGKYVELRCDPISGHTALYWYRQSLGQGPEFLIYFQGTGAADDSGLPNDRFFAVRPEGSVSTLKIQRTERGDSAVYLCASSLEGLGEQYFGPGTRLTVT.

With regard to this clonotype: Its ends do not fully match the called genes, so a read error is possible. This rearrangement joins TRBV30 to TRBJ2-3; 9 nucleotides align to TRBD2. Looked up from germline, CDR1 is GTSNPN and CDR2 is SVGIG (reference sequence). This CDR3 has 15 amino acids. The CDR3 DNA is TGTGCCTGGAGCCTTGGCGGGGGGGCCACAGATGCGCAGTATTTT. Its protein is CAWSLGGGATDAQYF. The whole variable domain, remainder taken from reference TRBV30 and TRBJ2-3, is SQTIHQWPATLVQPVGSPLSLECTVEGTSNPNLYWYRQAAGRGLQLLFYSVGIGQISSEVPQNLSASRPQDRQFILSSKKLLLSDSGFYLCAWSLGGGATDAQYFGPGTRLTVL.

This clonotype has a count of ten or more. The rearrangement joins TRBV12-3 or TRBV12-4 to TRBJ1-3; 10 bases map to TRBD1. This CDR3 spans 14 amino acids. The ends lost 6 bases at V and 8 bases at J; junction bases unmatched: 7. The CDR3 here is CASSWGQGMDTIYF. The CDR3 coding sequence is TGTGCCAGCAGCTGGGGACAGGGGATGGACACCATATATTTT.

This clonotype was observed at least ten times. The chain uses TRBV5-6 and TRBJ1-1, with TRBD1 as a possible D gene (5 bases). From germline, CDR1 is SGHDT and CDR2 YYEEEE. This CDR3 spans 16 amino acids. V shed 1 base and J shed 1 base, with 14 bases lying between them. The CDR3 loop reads CASSLLRGATNTEAFF. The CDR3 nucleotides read TGTGCCAGCAGCTTGTTAAGAGGGGCGACGAACACTGAAGCTTTCTTT.

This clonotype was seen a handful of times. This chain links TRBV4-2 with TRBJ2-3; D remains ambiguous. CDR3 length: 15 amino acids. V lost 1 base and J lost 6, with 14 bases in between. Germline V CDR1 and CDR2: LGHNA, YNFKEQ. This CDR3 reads CASSQGRSEADTQYF. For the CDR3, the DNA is TGTGCCAGCAGCCAAGGCCGATCCGAGGCCGATACGCAGTATTTT.

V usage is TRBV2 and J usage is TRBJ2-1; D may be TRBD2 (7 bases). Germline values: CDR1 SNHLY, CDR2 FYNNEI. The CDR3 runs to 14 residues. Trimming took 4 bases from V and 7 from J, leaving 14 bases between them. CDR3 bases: TGTGCCAGCAGTGGACAGGCGGGGGAAAATGAGCAGTTCTTC. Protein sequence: CASSGQAGENEQFF.

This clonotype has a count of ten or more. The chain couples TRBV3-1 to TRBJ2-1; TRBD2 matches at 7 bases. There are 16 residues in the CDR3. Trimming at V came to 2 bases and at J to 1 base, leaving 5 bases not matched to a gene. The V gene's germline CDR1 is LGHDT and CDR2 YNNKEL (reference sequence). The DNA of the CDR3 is TGTGCCAGCAGCCAAATGTGGGGGGGGTCCTACAATGAGCAGTTCTTC. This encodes CASSQMWGGSYNEQFF.